The text below deals with one T cell receptor (beta chain). CDR1 is SEHNR, CDR2 FQNEAQ, per germline (reference sequence). The CDR3 spans 15 residues. V shed 5 bases and J 2 bases; nucleotides not matched to a gene: 7. This entry is derived from a study of blood T cells in healthy people across ages. PCR was performed a second time for about 7 to 12 cycles using a sample-barcoded 5' primer and a J-beta primer mix. Samples each returned at least 2.5 million CDR3-containing paired-end reads. TCRdb analysed the 5' RACE reads with MiXCR anew, one entry per CDR3 protein. Here the sample spans hundreds of thousands of distinct CDR3 sequences, less than 25% being singletons. The same data also contributed to another study, on T cells of mothers and their children. That study reports: About 6 children, together with their three healthy Caucasian mothers, made up the donors. The authors used all extracted RNA for cDNA synthesis, at about 1.5 ug per 15 ul. Mother-child pairs who were related displayed a slightly higher overlap than unrelated pairs, a difference that was non-significant.

The receptor's source is a boy aged 5-17 years in good health. The rearrangement uses TRBV7-9 and TRBJ2-3, with 7 positions matching TRBD1. The specimen sequenced was blood. The CDR3 DNA reads as TGTGCCAGCAGCAGCGACAGGGACGTCACAGATACGCAGTATTTT. Protein product: CASSSDRDVTDTQYF.